A selection of T cell receptor beta chains follows, all from one sample in a study of blood T cell repertoires in COVID-19. Profiled with immunoSEQ multiplex PCR; TCRdb holds only in-frame clones, not every one. The table has fewer than 350,000 clones, around 88% seen once; the top ten hold around 5.8%. The sample taken for sequencing was PBMCs or T cells enriched from blood (not recorded which). These receptor sequences come from a woman aged 40 to 50 who had recovered from COVID-19. Each CDR3 is given with its conserved first and last residue. D genes are given only for firm matches. Size values are once, few and many counts, or a class for expanded clones, and some rows have none.

clone_size	j_call	v_call	d_call	cdr3_aa	cdr3_nt
-	TRBJ1-6	TRBV7-2	-	CASSPRQAKLAPLHF	TGTGCCAGCAGCCCCCGACAGGCTAAGTTGGCACCCCTCCACTTT
-	TRBJ2-5	TRBV12-3/TRBV12-4	TRBD2	CASKRDETQYF	TGTGCCAGCAAGCGGGACGAGACCCAGTACTTC
-	TRBJ2-7	TRBV5-1	-	CASSYEGNYEQYF	TGCGCCAGCAGCTATGAGGGAAACTACGAGCAGTACTTC
-	TRBJ1-5	TRBV7-3	TRBD1	CASSPRLGQGISNQPQHF	TGTGCCAGCAGCCCAAGATTAGGACAGGGGATTAGCAATCAGCCCCAGCATTTT
-	TRBJ2-5	TRBV12-5	TRBD2	CASGLKVLAEETQYF	TGTGCTAGTGGTTTAAAAGTCCTAGCGGAAGAGACCCAGTACTTC
-	TRBJ1-1	TRBV2	-	CASSGQQITEAFF	TGTGCCAGCAGTGGACAGCAGATCACTGAAGCTTTCTTT
-	TRBJ2-2	TRBV28	TRBD2	CASSSPTLAGGPSFGELFF	TGTGCCAGCAGTTCCCCCACACTAGCGGGAGGGCCTTCCTTCGGGGAGCTGTTTTTT
-	TRBJ2-4	TRBV3-1/TRBV3-2	TRBD2	CASSQALAGVKNIQYF	TGTGCCAGCAGCCAAGCTCTAGCGGGAGTCAAAAACATTCAGTACTTC
once	TRBJ2-3	TRBV7-2	TRBD2	CASSQRTSGGRADTQYF	TGTGCCAGCAGCCAACGGACTAGCGGGGGAAGGGCAGATACGCAGTATTTT
-	TRBJ1-1	TRBV28	-	CASSSAGALGTEAFF	TGTGCCAGCAGTTCCGCGGGAGCCCTCGGCACTGAAGCTTTCTTT
-	TRBJ2-3	TRBV2	-	CASSLTDTQYF	TGTGCCAGCAGTCTCACAGATACGCAGTATTTT
-	TRBJ1-1	TRBV19	-	CASSYRRNTEAFF	TGTGCCAGTAGTTATCGGAGGAACACTGAAGCTTTCTTT
-	TRBJ1-1	TRBV7-2	-	CASSSSQNTEAFF	TGTGCCAGCAGCTCATCCCAGAACACTGAAGCTTTCTTT
-	TRBJ1-2	TRBV28	-	CASTTGGGEGYGYTF	TGTGCCAGCACCACGGGGGGGGGTGAGGGCTATGGCTACACCTTC
-	TRBJ2-1	TRBV9	TRBD1	CASSPDRVPWDEQFF	TGTGCCAGCAGCCCTGACAGGGTGCCCTGGGATGAGCAGTTCTTC
-	TRBJ2-7	TRBV18	TRBD1	CASSLLDPGTGAEQYF	TGTGCCAGCTCACTACTAGACCCCGGGACAGGGGCCGAGCAGTACTTC
-	TRBJ2-3	TRBV7-2	-	CASSFFSGTDTQYF	TGTGCCAGCAGCTTTTTCAGCGGCACAGATACGCAGTATTTT
-	TRBJ2-7	TRBV18	-	CASSRESSYEQYF	TGTGCCAGCTCACGCGAGAGCTCCTACGAGCAGTACTTC